This T cell receptor (beta chain) was observed in a study of blood T cell repertoires in COVID-19. Profiling relied on immunoSEQ multiplex PCR, and the TCRdb table lists in-frame clones only, not all of them. In the table there are over 65,000 clones, roughly 89% of which are singletons. The V and J ends lost 0 bases and 8 bases respectively, with 2 bases between them. Germline V gives CDR1 ENHRY, CDR2 SYGVKD. The CDR3 covers 11 residues. The rearrangement uses TRBV10-3 and TRBJ1-3; unclear D gene. The receptor was isolated from a man aged 45-65 years with active COVID-19. The specimen was peripheral blood. This CDR3 is CAISESDTIYF. The CDR3 DNA is TGTGCCATCAGTGAGTCCGACACCATATATTTT.